These T cell receptor beta chains were read from a single sample in a study of cytomegalovirus exposure and HLA in healthy donors. Sequencing used immunoSEQ multiplex PCR; TCRdb keeps in-frame clones, though not all of them. The data show some 190,000 clones, with under 80% seen just once and under 2.5% held by the top ten. The material sequenced was PBMCs. The receptors were gathered from a woman in her thirties in good health and CMV-seropositive. CDR3s include the opening cysteine and the closing phenylalanine or tryptophan. A D gene is named only where the DNA matches it firmly. Size is stated for part of the rows, as once, few or many counts, or as a class when the clone is expanded.

TRBV11-2	TRBJ1-1	14	NA	NA	CASSRTGRNTEAFF	TGTGCCAGCAGCAGAACAGGGAGGAACACTGAAGCTTTCTTT
TRBV5-5	TRBJ1-2	17	NA	TRBD1	CASSGHRDRGPHYGYTF	TGTGCCAGCAGCGGACACCGGGACAGGGGTCCCCACTATGGCTACACCTTC
TRBV9	TRBJ2-3	16	NA	TRBD2	CASSVGSGGMTDTQYF	TGTGCCAGCAGCGTAGGAAGCGGGGGGATGACAGATACGCAGTATTTT
TRBV6-5	TRBJ1-6	15	NA	TRBD1	CASSYDRGRNSPLHF	TGTGCCAGCAGTTACGACAGGGGGCGGAATTCACCCCTCCACTTT
TRBV7-3	TRBJ1-2	16	once	NA	CASSLTALRGTRGYTF	TGTGCCAGCAGCTTAACGGCTCTACGGGGAACTCGTGGCTACACCTTC
TRBV11-3	TRBJ2-1	14	NA	TRBD2	CASSLVAGSNEQFF	TGTGCCAGCAGCTTAGTAGCGGGGTCCAATGAGCAGTTCTTC
TRBV7-2	TRBJ2-5	16	few	NA	CASSLAARFYQETQYF	TGTGCCAGCAGCTTAGCGGCCAGGTTTTACCAAGAGACCCAGTACTTC
TRBV29-1	TRBJ2-7	11	NA	NA	CSVRGSYEQYF	TGCAGCGTTCGGGGGTCCTACGAGCAGTACTTC
TRBV5-1	TRBJ2-5	14	once	NA	CASSLGAVQETQYF	TGCGCCAGCAGCTTAGGGGCGGTTCAAGAGACCCAGTACTTC
TRBV7-9	TRBJ2-7	14	NA	TRBD1	CVSSPDRNFYEQYF	TGTGTCAGCAGCCCGGACAGGAATTTCTACGAGCAGTACTTC
TRBV6-1	TRBJ2-7	15	NA	TRBD1	CASSEAGDRRAEQYF	TGTGCCAGCAGTGAAGCGGGGGACAGAAGGGCCGAGCAGTACTTC
TRBV5-6	TRBJ1-6	12	NA	TRBD1	CASSTGVVTLHF	TGTGCCAGCAGCACAGGGGTGGTGACCCTCCACTTT
TRBV5-1	TRBJ2-3	15	once	TRBD1	CASSLGDRVTDTQYF	TGCGCCAGCAGCTTGGGGGACAGGGTCACAGATACGCAGTATTTT
TRBV11-3	TRBJ2-7	13	NA	NA	CASSPEGIGEQYF	TGTGCCAGCAGCCCAGAGGGTATTGGCGAGCAGTACTTC
TRBV11-2	TRBJ2-7	15	few	TRBD1	CASSQPRDRGYEQYF	TGTGCCAGCAGCCAACCCCGGGACAGGGGCTACGAGCAGTACTTC
TRBV7-2	TRBJ2-3	15	NA	TRBD2	CASSSSGGPVDTQYF	TGTGCCAGCAGTTCTAGCGGGGGGCCCGTAGATACGCAGTATTTT
TRBV14	TRBJ2-1	15	NA	TRBD2	CASSQFGGNNDEQFF	TGTGCCAGCAGCCAATTCGGGGGGAATAACGATGAGCAGTTCTTC
TRBV13	TRBJ1-4	14	few	TRBD1	CASSLGQGAGKLFF	TGTGCCAGCAGCTTAGGCCAGGGGGCCGGAAAACTGTTTTTT
TRBV4-2	TRBJ2-1	15	NA	TRBD1	CASSLEDREVDEQFF	TGTGCCAGCAGCCTAGAGGACAGGGAAGTCGATGAGCAGTTCTTC
TRBV30	TRBJ2-7	12	NA	NA	CAWSWQLEEQYF	TGTGCCTGGAGTTGGCAGCTGGAGGAGCAGTACTTC
TRBV10-3	TRBJ1-3	15	few	NA	CAIRTQQKSGNTIYF	TGTGCCATCAGAACACAGCAAAAAAGCGGAAACACCATATATTTT
TRBV19	TRBJ2-2	15	NA	TRBD1	CASRGQDLNTGELFF	TGTGCCAGCCGCGGACAGGATCTCAACACCGGGGAGCTGTTTTTT